This passage covers 22 T cell receptor beta chains from one sample sequenced in a study of control samples from healthy donors and cancer patients. Clones were read by immunoSEQ multiplex PCR, and TCRdb kept only the in-frame ones, dropping some. The sample records over 120,000 clones, roughly 94% being singletons. Sequenced sample: PBMCs. All receptors come from a man aged 55-75 years with colorectal cancer.

This clone has only one observation. V usage is TRBV5-1 and J usage is TRBJ2-1, with 10 bases fitting TRBD2. This CDR3 has 17 amino acids. V trimming: 0 bases; J trimming: 7 bases; junction bases outside the gene matches: 10. Germline V gene lookup returns CDR1 SGHRS and CDR2 YFSETQ. The CDR3 sequence is CASSLAPSGGGMNEQFF. CDR3 DNA: TGCGCCAGCAGCTTGGCTCCTAGCGGGGGAGGTATGAATGAGCAGTTCTTC.

This chain links TRBV7-6 with TRBJ2-3, with D perhaps TRBD2 (5 bases). Germline CDR1 is SGHVS and CDR2 is FNYEAQ. Trimming left V 5 bases short and J 4 bases short, with 19 bases between. The length of the CDR3 is 16 residues. The CDR3 loop is CASSPVTGISPDTQYF. The CDR3, as DNA: TGTGCCAGCAGCCCAGTAACGGGGATCTCCCCAGATACGCAGTATTTT.

This chain joins TRBV20-1 and TRBJ1-3; TRBD1 agrees at 10 bases. The CDR3 spans 16 residues. V shed 3 bases, J shed 4 bases, and the junction held 9 bases outside the gene matches. Germline-derived CDR1 and CDR2 are DFQATT and SNEGSKA (reference sequence). CDR3 residues: CSASDGTGVEGNTIYF. DNA for the CDR3: TGCAGTGCTAGTGATGGGACAGGGGTTGAAGGAAACACCATATATTTT.

J is TRBJ1-4 and V is TRBV5-1, with D possibly being TRBD1 (5 bases). The germline gives CDR1 SGHRS, CDR2 YFSETQ. CDR3 length: 14 amino acids. With 2 bases removed from V and 11 bases from J, the gap between germline ends came to 16 bases. For the CDR3, the DNA is TGCGCCAGCAGCTTCACCGAGGGCGAGGGGAAACTGTTTTTT. It translates to CASSFTEGEGKLFF.

This clone was recorded only once. The chain links TRBV29-1 to TRBJ1-1; D is uncertain. V lost 7 bases to trimming and J lost 3 bases, with 9 bases between them. CDR1 and CDR2 (germline): SQVTM, ANQGSEA. CDR3 size: 11 residues. In DNA, the CDR3 is TGCAGCGGAGGGTGGGACACTGAAGCTTTCTTT. It yields the protein CSGGWDTEAFF.

The chain joins TRBV18 to TRBJ2-7; D is unresolved. The CDR3 extends over 11 amino acids. The germline CDR1 and CDR2 sequences are KGHSH and LQKENI. V lost 5 bases, J lost 3 bases, and 5 bases lay in between. The DNA of the CDR3 is TGTGCCAGCTCAGGTAACTACGAGCAGTACTTC. It is translated as CASSGNYEQYF.

The rearrangement links TRBV3-1 (or the pseudogene TRBV3-2) to TRBJ1-1; tentatively, D is TRBD1 (6 bases). The CDR3 has 16 amino acids. Trimming shortened V by 2 bases and J by 0 bases, and 13 bases separated the two germline ends. Germline V gene sequence: CDR1 LGHDT, CDR2 YNNKEL (reference sequence). CDR3 in amino acids: CASSQYGAGVNTEAFF. CDR3 nucleotides: TGTGCCAGCAGCCAATACGGGGCAGGGGTGAACACTGAAGCTTTCTTT.

V gene TRBV7-2 combines with J gene TRBJ2-3, with TRBD1 matching over 12 bases. Germline V gene sequence: CDR1 SGHTA, CDR2 FQGNSA. The V segment lost 4 bases and the J segment 4 bases; nucleotides outside the gene matches: 6. CDR3 size: 16 residues. For the CDR3, the DNA is TGTGCCAGCAGCTCCGGGACAGGGGGCGACGCAGATACGCAGTATTTT. Protein sequence: CASSSGTGGDADTQYF.

This chain uses TRBV5-1 with TRBJ2-3; D unclear. The V end was cut by 4 bases, the J end by 0 bases, with 12 bases between. CDR1 and CDR2 (germline): SGHRS, YFSETQ. CDR3 size: 15 residues. The chain's CDR3 is CASSPLQFSTDTQYF. The CDR3 DNA reads as TGCGCCAGCAGCCCGCTCCAGTTTAGCACAGATACGCAGTATTTT.

The chain is built from TRBV5-1 and TRBJ2-7; tentatively, D is TRBD1 or TRBD2 (5 bases each). CDR1 and CDR2 from the germline V gene are SGHRS and YFSETQ. The CDR3 covers 14 residues. The germline V and J ends were trimmed by 2 bases and 0 bases, with 9 bases remaining between them. The CDR3 DNA reads TGCGCCAGCAGCTTCCCAGGGAGCTCCTACGAGCAGTACTTC. Amino acid sequence: CASSFPGSSYEQYF.

In this sample, this clone turned up once. This rearrangement joins TRBV5-1 to TRBJ1-1, with 9 bases lining up with TRBD1. V was pared by 2 bases and J by 1 base, with 9 bases of the junction left unmatched. Germline lookup yields CDR1 SGHRS and CDR2 YFSETQ. This CDR3 has 17 residues. The CDR3, as DNA: TGCGCCAGCAGCTTCCAGCCCCCGGGACAGGGGAACACTGAAGCTTTCTTT. It is translated as CASSFQPPGQGNTEAFF.

The chain employs TRBV5-4 and TRBJ2-5, with 9 bases matching TRBD2. CDR1 SGHNT and CDR2 YYREEE come from the germline V gene (reference sequence). With V trimmed by 2 bases and J by 5 bases, 16 bases remained unmatched. The CDR3 is made up of 18 amino acids. CDR3 protein: CASSLRVSGGHTRETQYF. The CDR3 bases are TGTGCCAGCAGCTTAAGGGTTAGCGGGGGCCATACTCGGGAGACCCAGTACTTC.

Notes on this clone: Other DNA sequences from this sample encode an identical CDR3 as well. The V call is TRBV5-1, the J call TRBJ2-7; D possibly matches TRBD1 or TRBD2 (5 bases each). The germline V gene encodes CDR1 SGHRS and CDR2 YFSETQ. Trimming removed 3 bases at V and 1 base at J, with 11 bases between. This CDR3 comprises 14 residues. This chain's CDR3 is CASSSGTGSYEQYF. CDR3 DNA: TGCGCCAGCAGCTCGGGGACGGGATCCTACGAGCAGTACTTC. The variable domain in full, completed from reference TRBV5-1 and TRBJ2-7, reads KAGVTQTPRYLIKTRGQQVTLSCSPISGHRSVSWYQQTPGQGLQFLFEYFSETQRNKGNFPGRFSGRQFSNSRSEMNVSTLELGDSALYLCASSSGTGSYEQYFGPGTRLTVT.

The J gene is TRBJ1-5, the V gene TRBV29-1, with D unclear. The CDR3 contains 13 residues. Trimming shortened V by 3 bases and J by 3 bases, and 9 bases separated the two germline ends. Germline loops: CDR1 SQVTM, CDR2 ANQGSEA. DNA of the CDR3: TGCAGCGTTGAGACCGGGTACAATCAGCCCCAGCATTTT. This codes for CSVETGYNQPQHF.

This chain uses TRBV19 with TRBJ2-1, with D possibly being TRBD1 or TRBD2 (5 bases each). Germline lookup yields CDR1 LNHDA and CDR2 SQIVND (reference sequence). The CDR3 is 14 residues long. The V end lost 7 bases, the J end lost 8 bases, and 18 bases lay between the germline ends. CDR3 sequence reads: CASKMYGALDEQFF. CDR3 bases: TGTGCCAGTAAGATGTACGGGGCCCTCGATGAGCAGTTCTTC. The whole variable domain, filled in from reference TRBV19 and TRBJ2-1, reads DGGITQSPKYLFRKEGQNVTLSCEQNLNHDAMYWYRQDPGQGLRLIYYSQIVNDFQKGDIAEGYSVSREKKESFPLTVTSAQKNPTAFYLCASKMYGALDEQFFGPGTRLTVL.

This clone came up once. The chain uses TRBV25-1 and TRBJ1-4; 9 bases align to TRBD1. The CDR3 covers 16 residues. V lost 1 base and J lost 8; bases outside the gene matches: 8. Germline loops: CDR1 MGHDK, CDR2 SYGVNS. In DNA form, the CDR3 reads TGTGCCAGCAGTGAATTTACAGGGGGCGAGGGAGAAAAACTGTTTTTT. Translation: CASSEFTGGEGEKLFF.

The chain combines TRBV7-6 with TRBJ2-7; D is possibly TRBD1 or TRBD2 (6 bases each). Germline V gene data show CDR1 as SGHVS and CDR2 as FNYEAQ. Trimming stripped 5 bases from V and 6 bases from J, with 20 bases between. The CDR3 length is 15 residues. The CDR3 nucleotides are TGTGCCAGCAGCCAAGGGGGGCATGGGGGCGGCGAGCAGTACTTC. Its translation: CASSQGGHGGGEQYF. The whole variable domain, remainder taken from reference TRBV7-6 and TRBJ2-7, is GAGVSQSPRYKVTKRGQDVALRCDPISGHVSLYWYRQALGQGPEFLTYFNYEAQQDKSGLPNDRFSAERPEGSISTLTIQRTEQRDSAMYRCASSQGGHGGGEQYFGPGTRLTVT.

The chain is built from TRBV7-2 and TRBJ1-3, with D possibly matching TRBD1 (5 bases). Trimming left V 6 bases short and J 0 bases short, with 21 bases between. The CDR3 totals 18 residues. The germline V gene has CDR1 SGHTA and CDR2 FQGNSA. The CDR3 region has the DNA TGTGCCAGCAGTTTCCAGTTGCAGGGCCCTCTCTCTGGAAACACCATATATTTT. Translated, it gives CASSFQLQGPLSGNTIYF.

The CDR3 loop is CASSQEGQRDYEQYF. The CDR3 DNA sequence: TGCGCCAGCAGCCAAGAAGGACAGCGTGACTACGAGCAGTACTTC. This chain joins TRBV4-1 and TRBJ2-7; tentative D call: TRBD1 (6 bases). Germline lookup yields CDR1 MGHRA and CDR2 YSYEKL. V lost 0 bases to trimming and J lost 3 bases, with 12 bases between them. This CDR3 is 15 amino acids long.

The V call is TRBV2, the J call TRBJ1-2, with TRBD1 matching over 7 bases. Germline V gene sequence: CDR1 SNHLY, CDR2 FYNNEI. V shed 6 bases and J 5 bases; nucleotides not matched to a gene: 12. The CDR3 runs 15 residues. CDR3: CASRGTDSDGYGYTF. Here the CDR3 DNA reads TGTGCCAGCAGGGGGACAGACTCGGATGGGTATGGCTACACCTTC.

The chain recombines TRBV19 with TRBJ2-6; tentative D call: TRBD1 (6 bases). The germline gives CDR1 LNHDA, CDR2 SQIVND (reference sequence). The CDR3 loop spans 14 amino acids. V shed 6 bases and J shed 3 bases, with 9 bases lying between them. CDR3 loop: CASSRGFGANVLTF. CDR3 coding DNA: TGTGCCAGTAGCAGGGGCTTTGGGGCCAACGTCCTGACTTTC.

V usage is TRBV9 and J usage is TRBJ1-1; D is unclear. The ends were cut back, 0 bases at V and 3 bases at J, with 12 bases in the middle. This CDR3 region has 15 residues. CDR1 and CDR2 from the germline V gene are SGDLS and YYNGEE. The CDR3 DNA reads TGTGCCAGCAGCGTAGTTGACCATGGGGACACTGAAGCTTTCTTT. Protein sequence: CASSVVDHGDTEAFF.